This is a list of T cell receptor beta chains from one sample in a study of regulatory T cells in long-lasting Graves disease. TCRdb reanalysed the multiplex PCR reads using MiXCR and keeps one entry per CDR3 protein. The sample gives 400,000 to 500,000 distinct CDR3 sequences, 15% of which show up once; roughly 8% is in the top ten. Another study also made use of these data, one on T cells in Graves' hyperthyroidism and ophthalmopathy.

Sequencing used peripheral blood mononuclear cells (PBMCs), obtained at new diagnosis, from a patient treated with antithyroid drugs. All receptors derive from a woman aged 40-49 years with Graves disease. CDR3s include the opening cysteine and the closing phenylalanine or tryptophan. D genes are given only for firm matches. Size is stated for part of the rows, as once, few or many counts, or as a class when the clone is expanded.

CDR3nt | CDR3aa | d_gene | abundance | j_gene | v_gene
TGCAGCGTTGACGGCCAACAAGAGACCCAGTACTTC | CSVDGQQETQYF | NA | many | TRBJ2-5 | TRBV29-1
TGTGCCAGCAGCAGTTACAGGGGGAACACTGAAGCTTTCTTT | CASSSYRGNTEAFF | TRBD1 | many | TRBJ1-1 | TRBV12-3/TRBV12-4
TGCGCCAGCAGTGAGGGGGCGGCTAGCGGGAGGGCCGAATTC | CASSEGAASGRAEF | TRBD2 | many | TRBJ2-7 | TRBV10-2
TGTGCCAGCAGCTTAGTGGTCGGCAGCCAGCCCCAGCATTTT | CASSLVVGSQPQHF | NA | few | TRBJ1-5 | TRBV7-2
TGTGCCAGCAGGACCGGGACTACTATCTCTGAGCAGTACTTC | CASRTGTTISEQYF | TRBD2 | many | TRBJ2-7 | TRBV28
TGCAGTGCTAGCCTCCTCCCGGACAGAGGAGTTTACAATGAGCAGTTCTTC | CSASLLPDRGVYNEQFF | NA | few | TRBJ2-1 | TRBV20-1
TGTGCCTGCGCTCCTAGCGGGAGAGGTCTAGAGACCCAGTACTTC | CACAPSGRGLETQYF | TRBD2 | NA | TRBJ2-5 | TRBV11-2
TGCGCCAGCAGCCATGACCAGGGGTGGACCTACGAGCAGTACTTC | CASSHDQGWTYEQYF | NA | NA | TRBJ2-7 | TRBV4-3
TGTGCCAGCACCTTTACAGGGGGCATGAATGAAAAACTGTTTTTT | CASTFTGGMNEKLFF | TRBD1 | many | TRBJ1-4 | TRBV2
TGTGCCAGCACCTCCCCATGGACAGGACCCTACGAGCAGTACTTC | CASTSPWTGPYEQYF | TRBD1 | many | TRBJ2-7 | TRBV6-1
TGTGCCAGCAGTCGGGGGGCAGGGAATTCACCCCTCCACTTT | CASSRGAGNSPLHF | NA | NA | TRBJ1-6 | TRBV27
TGTGCTAGTGGTTTGGTGGGAGTCCTCGGGACGTCCGCTAACTATGGCTACACCTTC | CASGLVGVLGTSANYGYTF | NA | many | TRBJ1-2 | TRBV12-5
TGTGCCAGCAGCCAACACGGTGGCGAGCAGTACTTC | CASSQHGGEQYF | NA | many | TRBJ2-7 | TRBV14
TGTGCCAGCAGAGGACAGGGGGCAGTCGGTGGCTACACCTTC | CASRGQGAVGGYTF | TRBD1 | many | TRBJ1-2 | TRBV2
TGTGCCTGGAGTGAGACCCTCACAGATACGCAGTATTTT | CAWSETLTDTQYF | NA | few | TRBJ2-3 | TRBV30
TGCGCCAGCAGCCAAGATACGGGAGCGGGCACCGGGGAGCTGTTTTTT | CASSQDTGAGTGELFF | NA | NA | TRBJ2-2 | TRBV4-1
TGTGCCAGCAGCGCCCGGGAACTGAAGGGAGTGTGGAACACCGGGGAGCTGTTTTTT | CASSARELKGVWNTGELFF | NA | NA | TRBJ2-2 | TRBV7-9
TGTGCCAGCAGCTCTACAGGGGAAGAAGGCACTGAAGCTTTCTTT | CASSSTGEEGTEAFF | TRBD1 | many | TRBJ1-1 | TRBV13
TGTGCCAGCAGCCTAGAGGTGGGGCACCTAGAGGCTTTCTTT | CASSLEVGHLEAFF | NA | many | TRBJ1-1 | TRBV11-2
TGTGCCAGCACCTCGGGGAAGGGCGAACAGACCCAGTACTTC | CASTSGKGEQTQYF | NA | many | TRBJ2-5 | TRBV28
TGTGCCAGCAGCTCGACAGCCCTGAACACTGAAGCTTTCTTT | CASSSTALNTEAFF | NA | many | TRBJ1-1 | TRBV7-2
TGTGCCATCAGCGACGGGAATGAGCAGTTCTTC | CAISDGNEQFF | NA | many | TRBJ2-1 | TRBV10-3
TGTGCCAGCAGTGAGGACCTACAGGGTCCAAGAGCTTTCTTT | CASSEDLQGPRAFF | NA | NA | TRBJ1-1 | TRBV6-1
TGCAGTGCTATCTACAGTAATTTCGGGGAAAAACTGTTTTTT | CSAIYSNFGEKLFF | NA | few | TRBJ1-4 | TRBV20-1